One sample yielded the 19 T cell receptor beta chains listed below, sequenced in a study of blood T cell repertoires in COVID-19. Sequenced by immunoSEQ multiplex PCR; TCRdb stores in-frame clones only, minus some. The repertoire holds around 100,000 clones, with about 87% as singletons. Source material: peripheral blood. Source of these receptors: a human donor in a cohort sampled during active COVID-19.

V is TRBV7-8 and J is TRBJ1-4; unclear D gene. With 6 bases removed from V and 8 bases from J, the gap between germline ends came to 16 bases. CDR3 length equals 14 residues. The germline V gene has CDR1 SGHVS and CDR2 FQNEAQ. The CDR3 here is CASSSDTGREKLFF. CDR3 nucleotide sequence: TGTGCCAGCAGTTCAGACACCGGTAGGGAAAAACTGTTTTTT.

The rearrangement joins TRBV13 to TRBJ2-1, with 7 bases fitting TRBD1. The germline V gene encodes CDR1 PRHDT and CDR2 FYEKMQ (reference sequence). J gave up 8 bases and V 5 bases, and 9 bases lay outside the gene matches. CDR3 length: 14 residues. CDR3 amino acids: CASSARDSRDEQFF. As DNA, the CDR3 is TGTGCCAGCAGCGCTCGGGACAGCCGGGATGAGCAGTTCTTC. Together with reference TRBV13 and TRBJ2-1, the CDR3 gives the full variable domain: AAGVIQSPRHLIKEKRETATLKCYPIPRHDTVYWYQQGPGQDPQFLISFYEKMQSDKGSIPDRFSAQQFSDYHSELNMSSLELGDSALYFCASSARDSRDEQFFGPGTRLTVL.

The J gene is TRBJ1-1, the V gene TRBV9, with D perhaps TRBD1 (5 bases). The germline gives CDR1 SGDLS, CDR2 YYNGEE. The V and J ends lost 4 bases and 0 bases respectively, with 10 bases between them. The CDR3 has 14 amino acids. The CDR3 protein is CASSTGQMNTEAFF. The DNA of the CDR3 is TGTGCCAGCAGCACAGGACAAATGAACACTGAAGCTTTCTTT.

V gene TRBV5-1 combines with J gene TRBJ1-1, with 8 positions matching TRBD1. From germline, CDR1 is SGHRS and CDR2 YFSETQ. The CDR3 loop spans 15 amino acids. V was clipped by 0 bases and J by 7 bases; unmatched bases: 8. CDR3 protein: CASSLAGTGWGEAFF. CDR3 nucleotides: TGCGCCAGCAGCTTGGCCGGGACAGGATGGGGTGAAGCTTTCTTT.

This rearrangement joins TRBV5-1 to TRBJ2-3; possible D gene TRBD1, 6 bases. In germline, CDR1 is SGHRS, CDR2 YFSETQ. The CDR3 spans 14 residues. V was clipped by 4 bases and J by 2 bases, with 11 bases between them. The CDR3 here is CASSTGTFTDTQYF. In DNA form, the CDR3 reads TGCGCCAGCAGCACCGGGACATTCACAGATACGCAGTATTTT.

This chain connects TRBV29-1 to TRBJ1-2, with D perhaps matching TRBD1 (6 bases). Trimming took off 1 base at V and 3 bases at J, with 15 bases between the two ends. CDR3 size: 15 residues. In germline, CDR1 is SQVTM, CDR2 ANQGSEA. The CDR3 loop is CSVEGGGRDDYGYTF. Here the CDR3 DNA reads TGCAGCGTTGAAGGGGGGGGCCGGGATGACTATGGCTACACCTTC.

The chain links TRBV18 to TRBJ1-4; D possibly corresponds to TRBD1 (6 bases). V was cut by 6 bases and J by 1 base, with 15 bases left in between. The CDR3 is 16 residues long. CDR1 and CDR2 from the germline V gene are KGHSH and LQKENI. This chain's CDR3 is CASSATGARTNEKLFF. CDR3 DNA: TGTGCCAGCTCCGCGACAGGTGCACGAACTAATGAAAAACTGTTTTTT. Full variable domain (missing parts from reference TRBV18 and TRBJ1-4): NAGVMQNPRHLVRRRGQEARLRCSPMKGHSHVYWYRQLPEEGLKFMVYLQKENIIDESGMPKERFSAEFPKEGPSILRIQQVVRGDSAAYFCASSATGARTNEKLFFGSGTQLSVL.

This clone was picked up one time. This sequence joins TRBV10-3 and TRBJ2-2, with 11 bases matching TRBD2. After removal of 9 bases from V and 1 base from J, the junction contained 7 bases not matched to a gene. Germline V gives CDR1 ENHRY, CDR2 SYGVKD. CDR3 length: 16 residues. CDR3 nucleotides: TGTGCCATTCATTCGGGACTAGCGGTGAACACCGGGGAGCTGTTTTTT. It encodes CAIHSGLAVNTGELFF.

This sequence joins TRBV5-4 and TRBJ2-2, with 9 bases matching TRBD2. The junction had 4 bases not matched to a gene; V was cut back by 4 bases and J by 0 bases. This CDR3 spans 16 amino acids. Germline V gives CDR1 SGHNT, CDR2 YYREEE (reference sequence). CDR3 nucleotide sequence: TGTGCCAGCAGCGCTGGACTAGCGACGAACACCGGGGAGCTGTTTTTT. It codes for CASSAGLATNTGELFF.

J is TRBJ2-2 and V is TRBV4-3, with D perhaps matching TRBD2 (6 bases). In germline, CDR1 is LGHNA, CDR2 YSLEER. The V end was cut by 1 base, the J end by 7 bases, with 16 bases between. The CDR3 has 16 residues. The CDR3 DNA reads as TGCGCCAGCAGCCAAGCTGGGACCCGGGGGATCGGGGAGCTGTTTTTT. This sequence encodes CASSQAGTRGIGELFF.

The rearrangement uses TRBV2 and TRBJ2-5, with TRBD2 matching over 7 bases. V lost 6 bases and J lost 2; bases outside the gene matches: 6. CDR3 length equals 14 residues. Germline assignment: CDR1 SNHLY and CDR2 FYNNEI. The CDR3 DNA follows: TGTGCCAGCAGCGATCAGGGAGGGCAAGAGACCCAGTACTTC. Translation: CASSDQGGQETQYF.

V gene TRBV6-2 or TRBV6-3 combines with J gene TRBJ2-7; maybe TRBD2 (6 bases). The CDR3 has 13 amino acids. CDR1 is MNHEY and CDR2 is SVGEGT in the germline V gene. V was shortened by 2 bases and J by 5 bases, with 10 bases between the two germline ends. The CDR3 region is CASSYATSNEQYF. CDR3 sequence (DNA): TGTGCCAGCAGTTACGCTACTAGCAACGAGCAGTACTTC.

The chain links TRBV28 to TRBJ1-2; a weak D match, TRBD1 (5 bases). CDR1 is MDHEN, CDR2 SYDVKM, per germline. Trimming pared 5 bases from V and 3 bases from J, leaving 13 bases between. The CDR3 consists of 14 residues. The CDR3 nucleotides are TGTGCCAGCAGTCAAACGACACAGGACTATGGCTACACCTTC. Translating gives CASSQTTQDYGYTF.

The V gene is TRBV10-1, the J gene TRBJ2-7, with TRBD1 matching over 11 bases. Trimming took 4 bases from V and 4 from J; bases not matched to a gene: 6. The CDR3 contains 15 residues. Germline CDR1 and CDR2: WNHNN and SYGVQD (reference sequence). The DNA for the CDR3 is TGCGCCAGCAGTGCCCTGGACAGGGGGCCGTACGAGCAGTACTTC. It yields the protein CASSALDRGPYEQYF.

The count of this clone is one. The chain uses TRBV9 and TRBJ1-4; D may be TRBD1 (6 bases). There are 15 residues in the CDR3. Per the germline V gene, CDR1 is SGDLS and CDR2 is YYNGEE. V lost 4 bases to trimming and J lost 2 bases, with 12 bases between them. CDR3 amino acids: CASSPTGFTNEKLFF. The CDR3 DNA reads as TGTGCCAGCAGCCCCACAGGGTTTACTAATGAAAAACTGTTTTTT.

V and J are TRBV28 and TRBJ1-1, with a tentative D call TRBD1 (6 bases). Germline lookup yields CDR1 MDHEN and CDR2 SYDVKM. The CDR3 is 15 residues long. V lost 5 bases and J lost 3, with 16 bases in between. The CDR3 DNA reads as TGTGCCAGCAGTCCCGCCCCGGGACACCACACTGAAGCTTTCTTT. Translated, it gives CASSPAPGHHTEAFF.

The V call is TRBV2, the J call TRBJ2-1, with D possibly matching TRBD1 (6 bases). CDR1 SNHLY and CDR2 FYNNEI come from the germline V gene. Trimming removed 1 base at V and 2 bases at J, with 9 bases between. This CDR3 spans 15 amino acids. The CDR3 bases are TGTGCCAGCAGTGAAGAGCCAGGGGCCTACAATGAGCAGTTCTTC. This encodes CASSEEPGAYNEQFF. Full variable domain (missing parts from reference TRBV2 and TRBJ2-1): EPEVTQTPSHQVTQMGQEVILRCVPISNHLYFYWYRQILGQKVEFLVSFYNNEISEKSEIFDDQFSVERPDGSNFTLKIRSTKLEDSAMYFCASSEEPGAYNEQFFGPGTRLTVL.

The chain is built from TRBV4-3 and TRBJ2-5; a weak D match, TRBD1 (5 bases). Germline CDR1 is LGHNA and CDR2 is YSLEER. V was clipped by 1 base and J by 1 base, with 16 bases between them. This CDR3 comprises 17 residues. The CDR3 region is CASSQVGQGIVQETQYF. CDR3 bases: TGCGCCAGCAGCCAAGTAGGTCAGGGAATAGTCCAAGAGACCCAGTACTTC.

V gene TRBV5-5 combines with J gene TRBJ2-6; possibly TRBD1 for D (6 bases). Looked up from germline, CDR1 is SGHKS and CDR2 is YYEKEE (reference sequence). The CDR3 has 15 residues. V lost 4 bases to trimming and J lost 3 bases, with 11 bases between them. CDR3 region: CASSIAGVGANVLTF. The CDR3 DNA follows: TGTGCCAGCAGCATCGCAGGGGTTGGGGCCAACGTCCTGACTTTC.